This T cell receptor beta chain was sequenced during a study of blood T cell repertoires in COVID-19. Study information: PBMCs, B-cell-depleted T cells, or T cells were the source of the cDNA or gDNA that made up the material.

Recruits, aged about 18 to 100 years, lived in roughly 22 US areas. A COVID-19 case was met by exposed participants within 2 weeks before study entry. Clones were read by immunoSEQ multiplex PCR, and TCRdb kept only the in-frame ones, dropping some. This sample has 250,000 or so clones, with around four fifths found just once. The V end was cut by 5 bases, the J end by 0 bases, with 9 bases between. The CDR3 is 15 residues long. Germline V gives CDR1 SGHRS, CDR2 YFSETQ. In this sample, this clone turned up once. The receptor's source is a middle-aged woman who had been exposed to COVID-19. V and J are TRBV5-1 and TRBJ1-6; D call uncertain. Sequences were obtained from PBMCs or T cells enriched from blood (not recorded which). The CDR3 nucleotides are TGCGCCAGCAGTAGAGGGAGCTCCTATAATTCACCCCTCCACTTT. It yields the protein CASSRGSSYNSPLHF.